This TCR beta chain was recovered during a study of Graves' ophthalmopathy and Graves' hyperthyroidism. The study, taken as a whole, reports: For separating ophthalmopathy from stable hyperthyroidism, a 13-signature model gave about 90% sensitivity and 65% to 82% specificity. Blood also held most thyroid clonotypes expanded above 0.001 frequency.

This CDR3 is built from 11 residues. V shed 8 bases, J shed 8 bases, and the junction held 7 bases outside the gene matches. CDR1 is SQVTM and CDR2 is ANQGSEA in the germline V gene. In the case of this clonotype: Antigen: not known.

Researchers took RNA transcripts and amplified TCR beta CDR3 regions from them. RT-PCR was first run with HTBI primers, then multiplex PCR in a second round. TCRdb reprocessed the multiplex PCR reads via MiXCR and lists one record per CDR3 protein. This sample yields 900,000 to 1,200,000 distinct CDR3 sequences, of which about two fifths are seen a single time; 11% belongs to the top ten. This TCR was recovered from an adult man with Graves' hyperthyroidism. This chain uses TRBV29-1 with TRBJ1-2; 8 bases line up with TRBD1. The sequencing sample was made of peripheral blood or thyroid tissue (not recorded which). The CDR3 DNA reads as TGCAGCTCAGACAGGGGAGTCGGCTACACCTTC. It codes for CSSDRGVGYTF.